This T cell receptor beta chain appears in the sequencing data of a study of regulatory and conventional T cells in RAG deficiency. Genomic DNA came from blood regulatory T cells gated CD4+ CD25-high CD127-low. Study findings and constraints: Patient subsets had shorter CDR3s; Omenn Treg-Tconv overlap exceeded 85%. Omenn syndrome and CID/AS patients had about 110-fold fewer unique Treg TCR beta sequences, versus around 10-fold elsewhere.

To note about this clone: Its antigen is undetermined. Distinct nucleotide sequences in the sample also encode this CDR3.

V shed 8 bases and J shed 1 base, with 8 bases lying between them. Germline CDR1 MNHNS, CDR2 SASEGT. The CDR3 is 13 residues long. Here immunoSEQ multiplex PCR was the method, and the copy in TCRdb shows in-frame clones only, minus some. The repertoire holds tens of thousands of clones, with about nine tenths as singletons. These same records also appear under a second study, on regulatory T cells. As that report states: Amplification used 52 TRBV primers and 13 TRBJ primers.

This chain uses TRBV6-1 with TRBJ2-2; D may match TRBD1 or TRBD2 (5 bases each). Sample: Tregs sorted from blood. This sequence originates from a human donor in good health. The CDR3 reads CASRDRNTGELFF. In DNA, the CDR3 is TGTGCCAGCCGGGACCGGAACACCGGGGAGCTGTTTTTT.